Below are 2 T cell receptor beta chains sequenced from a single sample in a study of T cell repertoires in cytomegalovirus infection. TCRdb re-derived calls from the reads in MiXCR, one entry per CDR3 protein. In the table there are fewer than 550,000 distinct CDR3 sequences, under 40% of which are singletons. Sequenced input: PBMCs. All receptors come from a human donor in good health (CMV status not recorded). Some clones in this sample may be carry-over from other donors' samples.

As for this clonotype: At one of its ends the junction is not consistent with the germline gene, which may arise from a read error. The chain recombines TRBV4-1 with TRBJ2-3; 13 bases agree with TRBD2. CDR1 is MGHRA, CDR2 YSYEKL, per germline. This CDR3 comprises 17 residues. The chain's CDR3 is CASSQGGTSGGTDTQYF. CDR3 DNA sequence: TGTGCCAGCAGCCAAGGGGGGACTAGCGGGGGCACAGATACGCAGTATTTT.

In its sample, this clonotype was seen many times. The V gene is TRBV7-2, the J gene TRBJ1-5, with unresolved D. This CDR3 region has 14 residues. V lost 2 bases to trimming and J lost 1 base, with 6 bases between them. CDR1 and CDR2 from the germline V gene are SGHTA and FQGNSA. The CDR3 nucleotides are TGTGCCAGCAGCTTAAGACCAAGCAATCAGCCCCAGCATTTT. Its protein is CASSLRPSNQPQHF. Full variable domain (missing parts from reference TRBV7-2 and TRBJ1-5): GAGVSQSPSNKVTEKGKDVELRCDPISGHTALYWYRQSLGQGLEFLIYFQGNSAPDKSGLPSDRFSAERTGGSVSTLTIQRTQQEDSAVYLCASSLRPSNQPQHFGDGTRLSIL.